Below, 6 T cell receptor beta chains from the same sample are listed, as sequenced in a study of blood T cell repertoires in COVID-19. Here immunoSEQ multiplex PCR was the method, and the copy in TCRdb shows in-frame clones only, minus some. The sample includes around 420,000 clones, roughly 87% of them seen just once. The sequenced sample consisted of PBMCs or T cells enriched from blood (not recorded which). Receptors were obtained from a woman between 40 and 55 years old with acute COVID-19.

The chain couples TRBV11-2 to TRBJ2-2, with a tentative D call TRBD1 (5 bases). The CDR3 spans 16 residues. Germline V gives CDR1 SGHAT, CDR2 FQNNGV. Trimming removed 5 bases from V and 1 base from J, with 14 bases in between. The CDR3 here is CASSIRQPQNTGELFF. CDR3 bases: TGTGCCAGCAGCATACGACAGCCTCAGAACACCGGGGAGCTGTTTTTT.

The chain recombines TRBV19 with TRBJ1-6; TRBD1 matches 7 bases. Per germline, CDR1 LNHDA and CDR2 SQIVND (reference sequence). V was pared by 4 bases and J by 5 bases, with 2 bases of the junction left unmatched. The CDR3 extends over 14 amino acids. DNA of the CDR3: TGTGCCAGTAGTAGAGGGACAGATAATTCACCCCTCCACTTT. Translation: CASSRGTDNSPLHF.

The chain is built from TRBV5-6 and TRBJ1-2; possible D gene TRBD1, 5 bases. The CDR3 is 14 amino acids. Per the germline V gene, CDR1 is SGHDT and CDR2 is YYEEEE. V was cut by 4 bases and J by 2 bases, with 12 bases left in between. The CDR3 protein is CASSHQAGNYGYTF. The CDR3, as DNA: TGTGCCAGCAGCCATCAGGCAGGGAACTATGGCTACACCTTC.

The chain uses TRBV18 and TRBJ1-3; possible D gene TRBD1, 5 bases. Trimming removed 5 bases at V and 2 bases at J, with 13 bases between. Germline V CDR1 and CDR2: KGHSH, LQKENI. CDR3 length: 15 residues. CDR3 region: CASSILREPGNTIYF. The CDR3 nucleotides read TGTGCCAGCTCAATCCTCAGGGAACCTGGAAACACCATATATTTT.

The V call is TRBV6-5, the J call TRBJ1-2; 12 positions match TRBD1. The CDR3 extends over 15 amino acids. Germline V gene lookup returns CDR1 MNHEY and CDR2 SVGAGI. V trimming: 4 bases; J trimming: 7 bases; junction bases outside the gene matches: 7. This CDR3 is CASSSTRDRGPGYTF. In DNA, the CDR3 is TGTGCCAGCAGTTCTACCCGGGACAGGGGGCCTGGCTACACCTTC.

The chain carries TRBV14 and TRBJ2-7, with no clear D. The V end lost 1 base, the J end lost 6 bases, and 10 bases lay between the germline ends. CDR3 length: 13 amino acids. CDR1 is SGHDN and CDR2 is FVKESK in the germline V gene. CDR3 residues: CASSQVPLGEQYF. CDR3 bases: TGTGCCAGCAGCCAAGTCCCCCTCGGCGAGCAGTACTTC.